This TCR beta chain is from a study of blood T cell repertoires in COVID-19. Turning to the study itself: Spain, Italy and the United States supplied samples that represented acute and convalescent COVID-19.

This CDR3 spans 14 amino acids. V lost 7 bases to trimming and J lost 1 base, with 13 bases between them. Germline CDR1 is LNHDA and CDR2 is SQIVND (reference sequence). Patients at the Seattle site were enrolled during active infection and followed longitudinally. This clone has a single count. Authors' methods: Reference gene primer amplification gave nucleated cell count estimates. The protocol was immunoSEQ multiplex PCR, while the TCRdb copy is restricted to in-frame clones and leaves out a portion. The V and J calls and clone size were taken over from that table, and D and trimming were inferred from the DNA. The sample consists of 250,000 to 350,000 clones, 84% of them appearing once.

The V call is TRBV19, the J call TRBJ1-1; D perhaps matches TRBD1 (5 bases). This TCR came from a human donor with COVID-19, enrolled during active disease. The donor label of this sample is uncertain. The specimen sequenced was peripheral blood. The CDR3 reads CASNTRRENTEAFF. The CDR3, as DNA: TGTGCCAGTAATACCCGCAGGGAGAACACTGAAGCTTTCTTT.